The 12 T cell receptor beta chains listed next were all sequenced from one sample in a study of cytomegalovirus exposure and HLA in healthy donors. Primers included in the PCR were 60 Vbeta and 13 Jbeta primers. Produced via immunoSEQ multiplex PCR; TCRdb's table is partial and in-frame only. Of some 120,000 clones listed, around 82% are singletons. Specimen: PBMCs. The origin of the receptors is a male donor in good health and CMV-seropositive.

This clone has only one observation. CDR3 sequence: CASSLPRTNTGELFF. CDR3 sequence (DNA): TGTGCCAGCAGTTTGCCCAGGACGAACACCGGGGAGCTGTTTTTT. The chain employs TRBV28 and TRBJ2-2, with no clear D. The CDR3 sequence is 15 residues long. The V end was cut by 3 bases, the J end by 0 bases, with 8 bases between. Looked up from germline, CDR1 is MDHEN and CDR2 is SYDVKM.

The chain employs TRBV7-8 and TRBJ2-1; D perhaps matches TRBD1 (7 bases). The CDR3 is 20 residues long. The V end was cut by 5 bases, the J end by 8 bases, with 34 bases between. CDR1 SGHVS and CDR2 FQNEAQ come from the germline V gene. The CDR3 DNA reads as TGTGCCAGCAGCCAGCCCGAAACCCGGGTGGCAGGGGGGTTTAACGATGAGCAGTTCTTC. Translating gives CASSQPETRVAGGFNDEQFF.

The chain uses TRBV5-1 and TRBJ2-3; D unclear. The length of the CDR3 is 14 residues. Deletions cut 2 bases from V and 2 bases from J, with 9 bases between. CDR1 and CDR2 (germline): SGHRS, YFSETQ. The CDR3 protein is CASSFARDTDTQYF. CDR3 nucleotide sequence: TGCGCCAGCAGCTTTGCCCGCGACACAGATACGCAGTATTTT.

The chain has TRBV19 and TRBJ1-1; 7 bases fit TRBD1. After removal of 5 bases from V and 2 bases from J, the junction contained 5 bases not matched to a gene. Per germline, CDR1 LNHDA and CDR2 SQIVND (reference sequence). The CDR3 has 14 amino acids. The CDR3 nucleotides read TGTGCCAGTAGTCAACGGGACAGAAACACTGAAGCTTTCTTT. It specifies CASSQRDRNTEAFF.

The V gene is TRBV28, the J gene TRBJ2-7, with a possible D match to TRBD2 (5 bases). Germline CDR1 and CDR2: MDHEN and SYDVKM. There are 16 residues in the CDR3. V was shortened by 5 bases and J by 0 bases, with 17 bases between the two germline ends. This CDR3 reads CASSGVRGSNSYEQYF. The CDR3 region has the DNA TGTGCCAGCAGTGGGGTTAGAGGGAGTAACTCCTACGAGCAGTACTTC.

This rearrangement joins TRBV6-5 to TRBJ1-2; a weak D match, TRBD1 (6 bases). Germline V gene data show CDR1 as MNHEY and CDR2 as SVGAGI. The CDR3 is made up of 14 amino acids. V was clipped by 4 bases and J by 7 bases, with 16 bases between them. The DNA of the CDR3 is TGTGCCAGCAGTTCCCCCGGGGGGCGGGCTGGCTACACCTTC. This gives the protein CASSSPGGRAGYTF.

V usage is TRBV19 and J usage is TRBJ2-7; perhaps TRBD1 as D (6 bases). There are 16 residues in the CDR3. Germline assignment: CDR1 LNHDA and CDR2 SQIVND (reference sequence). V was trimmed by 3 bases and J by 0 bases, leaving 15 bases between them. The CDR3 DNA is TGTGCCAGTAGTATTCCCGCAGGGGAAAGCTCCTACGAGCAGTACTTC. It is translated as CASSIPAGESSYEQYF.

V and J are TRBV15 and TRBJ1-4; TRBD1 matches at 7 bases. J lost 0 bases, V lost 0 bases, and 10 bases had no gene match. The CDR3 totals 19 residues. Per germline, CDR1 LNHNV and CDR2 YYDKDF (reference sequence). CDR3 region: CATSRDLTGRWATNEKLFF. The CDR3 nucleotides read TGTGCCACCAGCAGAGATTTGACAGGGAGGTGGGCAACTAATGAAAAACTGTTTTTT.

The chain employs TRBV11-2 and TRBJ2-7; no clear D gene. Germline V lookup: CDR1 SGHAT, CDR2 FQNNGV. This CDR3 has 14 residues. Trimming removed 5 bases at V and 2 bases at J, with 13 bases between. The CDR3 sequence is CASSPSRRTYEQYF. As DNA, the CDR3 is TGTGCCAGCAGCCCGTCTCGGCGGACCTACGAGCAGTACTTC.

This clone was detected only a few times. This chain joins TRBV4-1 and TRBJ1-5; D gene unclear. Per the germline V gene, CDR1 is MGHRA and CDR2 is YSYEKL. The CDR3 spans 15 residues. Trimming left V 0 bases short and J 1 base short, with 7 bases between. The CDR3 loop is CASSQEAGSNQPQHF. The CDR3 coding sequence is TGCGCCAGCAGCCAAGAGGCGGGGAGCAATCAGCCCCAGCATTTT.

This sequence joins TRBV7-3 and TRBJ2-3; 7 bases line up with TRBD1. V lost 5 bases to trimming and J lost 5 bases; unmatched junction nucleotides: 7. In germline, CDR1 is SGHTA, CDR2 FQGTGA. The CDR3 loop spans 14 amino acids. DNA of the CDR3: TGTGCCAGCAGCCCACAGGGGAATGGAGATACGCAGTATTTT. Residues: CASSPQGNGDTQYF.

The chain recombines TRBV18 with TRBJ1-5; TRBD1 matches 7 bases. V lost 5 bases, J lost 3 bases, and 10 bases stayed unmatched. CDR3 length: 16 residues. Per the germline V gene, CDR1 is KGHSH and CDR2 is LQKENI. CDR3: CASSATRQGDNQPQHF. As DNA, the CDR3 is TGTGCCAGCTCAGCCACGAGACAGGGAGACAATCAGCCCCAGCATTTT.